Below, 20 T cell receptor beta chains from the same sample are listed, as sequenced in a study of identical twins. MiXCR was run by TCRdb on the 5' RACE reads, yielding one entry per CDR3 protein. The sample contains some 240,000 distinct CDR3 sequences, approximately 8.3% of which appear only once. These records were also assigned to another study, of yellow fever vaccine responses in identical twins.

The specimen was CD8+ T cells sorted from blood. Receptors originate from a woman aged 18-30 years in good health.

This clonotype was seen only a few times. The chain has TRBV10-3 and TRBJ1-2, with D perhaps matching TRBD1 (5 bases). Trimming removed 8 bases at V and 8 bases at J, with 21 bases between. The CDR3 is 14 amino acids. Looked up from germline, CDR1 is ENHRY and CDR2 is SYGVKD. The CDR3 loop reads CAIGGEMDPRGYTF. In nucleotides, the CDR3 is TGTGCCATCGGGGGGGAAATGGACCCTCGGGGCTACACCTTC.

This clonotype was detected ten times or more. This CDR3 reads CASRTSSEGEQYF. The CDR3 bases are TGCGCCAGCAGGACGTCCTCGGAAGGCGAGCAGTACTTC. V gene TRBV5-1 combines with J gene TRBJ2-7; D ambiguous. Trimming took 5 bases from V and 6 from J, leaving 15 bases between them. CDR3 length: 13 amino acids. Germline V gives CDR1 SGHRS, CDR2 YFSETQ.

The chain recombines TRBV29-1 with TRBJ2-3; the D call may be TRBD1 or TRBD2 (6 bases each). V shed 4 bases and J shed 2 bases, with 25 bases lying between them. CDR1 is SQVTM, CDR2 ANQGSEA, per germline. The CDR3 runs to 18 residues. CDR3 sequence reads: CSVGGTLDSGRHTDTQYF. The CDR3 region has the DNA TGCAGCGTTGGAGGGACACTGGATAGCGGACGCCACACAGATACGCAGTATTTT.

The rearrangement links TRBV28 to TRBJ2-2; D possibly corresponds to TRBD2 (6 bases). The CDR3 has 16 amino acids. V dropped 6 bases and J dropped 6 bases, with 20 bases sitting between them. In germline, CDR1 is MDHEN, CDR2 SYDVKM. The CDR3 sequence: CASSHRGGKMSGELFF. The CDR3 region has the DNA TGTGCCAGCAGCCACCGTGGAGGGAAGATGTCCGGGGAGCTGTTTTTT.

This clonotype was found many times. The chain uses TRBV20-1 and TRBJ1-2, with D perhaps TRBD1 (5 bases). V shed 2 bases and J shed 4 bases, with 14 bases lying between them. Germline V lookup: CDR1 DFQATT, CDR2 SNEGSKA (reference sequence). CDR3 length: 14 amino acids. CDR3: CSARTDPGTYGYTF. For the CDR3, the DNA is TGCAGTGCTAGAACTGACCCAGGGACCTATGGCTACACCTTC.

The chain couples TRBV6-1 to TRBJ2-1; D is uncertain. The CDR3 has 15 residues. Germline V gives CDR1 MNHNS, CDR2 SASEGT. Trimming stripped 6 bases from V and 1 base from J, with 13 bases between. CDR3 DNA sequence: TGTGCCAGCAGCTCACCGGTAGATTCCTACAATGAGCAGTTCTTC. Amino acid sequence: CASSSPVDSYNEQFF.

The genes are TRBV29-1 and TRBJ2-7; 10 bases map to TRBD1. The CDR3 totals 13 residues. Unmatched junction bases numbered 3, after V lost 1 base and J lost 6 bases. Per germline, CDR1 SQVTM and CDR2 ANQGSEA. CDR3 amino acids: CSVEGDRGPEQYF. The CDR3 DNA reads as TGCAGCGTTGAAGGGGACAGGGGTCCCGAGCAGTACTTC.

This clonotype came up many times. V gene TRBV6-2 or TRBV6-3 combines with J gene TRBJ2-4; 7 nucleotides align to TRBD1. Germline-derived CDR1 and CDR2 are MNHEY and SVGEGT. Germline trimming cut 4 bases from V and 1 base from J; bases unmatched to any gene: 4. The CDR3 runs 15 residues. Here the CDR3 reads CASSSPTGAKNIQYF. The DNA of the CDR3 is TGTGCCAGCAGTTCTCCGACAGGGGCCAAAAACATTCAGTACTTC.

This clonotype was observed a handful of times. This chain links TRBV4-2 with TRBJ2-7; 9 bases match TRBD1. The V segment lost 1 base and the J segment 2 bases; nucleotides outside the gene matches: 3. The CDR3 has 15 residues. Germline assignment: CDR1 LGHNA and CDR2 YNFKEQ. The CDR3 region is CASSQGTGAPYEQYF. The CDR3 coding sequence is TGTGCCAGCAGCCAAGGGACAGGGGCCCCCTACGAGCAGTACTTC.

This clonotype showed up just a few times. This chain's CDR3 is CASSLEGGFTGELFF. The CDR3 nucleotides are TGTGCCAGCAGCTTGGAAGGGGGTTTCACCGGGGAGCTGTTTTTT. This chain joins TRBV5-5 and TRBJ2-2, with a possible D match to TRBD1 (6 bases). Germline-derived CDR1 and CDR2 are SGHKS and YYEKEE (reference sequence). V gave up 0 bases and J gave up 4 bases, with 10 bases separating them. This CDR3 is built from 15 residues.

The sample holds a few counts of this clonotype. The chain recombines TRBV27 with TRBJ2-7; tentative D call: TRBD1 (6 bases). Per the germline V gene, CDR1 is MNHEY and CDR2 is SMNVEV (reference sequence). Trimming took off 3 bases at V and 2 bases at J, with 11 bases between the two ends. CDR3 length equals 14 residues. The chain's CDR3 is CASSFAGTPYEQYF. DNA for the CDR3: TGTGCCAGCAGTTTTGCAGGGACACCCTACGAGCAGTACTTC.

This clonotype was seen a few times. The chain couples TRBV2 to TRBJ2-2; 8 positions match TRBD2. The CDR3 length is 15 residues. V lost 7 bases, J lost 5 bases, and 9 bases stayed unmatched. The V gene's germline CDR1 is SNHLY and CDR2 FYNNEI. This chain's CDR3 is CASNGAGVGTGELFF. Here the CDR3 DNA reads TGTGCCAGCAATGGAGCGGGAGTGGGGACCGGGGAGCTGTTTTTT.

On this clonotype: A much larger clone differs by one base, so this may be a read error. This rearrangement joins TRBV20-1 to TRBJ2-7; tentative D call: TRBD1 (6 bases). V lost 8 bases to trimming and J lost 5 bases, with 22 bases between them. Germline CDR1 and CDR2: DFQATT and SNEGSKA (reference sequence). This CDR3 has 14 amino acids. DNA of the CDR3: TGCAGTTGGGGGATACAGACAGGTATCGACGAGCAGTACTTC. This gives the protein CSWGIQTGIDEQYF.

This clonotype was detected many times. V usage is TRBV5-1 and J usage is TRBJ2-5; 13 positions agree with TRBD2. The CDR3 totals 19 residues. The germline V gene has CDR1 SGHRS and CDR2 YFSETQ. V shed 6 bases, J shed 5 bases, and the junction held 19 bases outside the gene matches. This chain's CDR3 is CASIGGLAGEVREGETQYF. CDR3 DNA: TGCGCCAGCATTGGAGGACTAGCGGGAGAAGTAAGGGAGGGGGAGACCCAGTACTTC.

This clonotype was observed at least ten times. The rearrangement uses TRBV5-5 and TRBJ2-7; D could derive from TRBD1 or TRBD2 (5 bases each). Between the trimmed V and J ends, which lost 5 bases and 2 bases, there was a span of 14 bases. The CDR3 consists of 14 residues. CDR1 is SGHKS and CDR2 is YYEKEE in the germline V gene (reference sequence). The CDR3 is CASRIRDGAYEQYF. CDR3 DNA sequence: TGTGCCAGCAGGATCCGGGACGGCGCCTACGAGCAGTACTTC.

This clonotype was detected a few times. V is TRBV9 and J is TRBJ2-1; 8 nucleotides line up with TRBD1. This CDR3 spans 14 amino acids. Germline V gene lookup returns CDR1 SGDLS and CDR2 YYNGEE. J lost 5 bases, V lost 3 bases, and 4 bases had no gene match. CDR3 sequence reads: CASSARDRNNEQFF. CDR3 DNA: TGTGCCAGCAGCGCTCGGGACAGGAACAATGAGCAGTTCTTC.

This clonotype was counted a few times. The chain joins TRBV6-1 to TRBJ1-1; a possible D gene is TRBD1 (5 bases). Germline V gives CDR1 MNHNS, CDR2 SASEGT. V was shortened by 6 bases and J by 5 bases, with 16 bases between the two germline ends. This CDR3 is built from 14 residues. CDR3 DNA: TGTGCCAGCAGCAGAGAGGGGTTATGGACTGAAGCTTTCTTT. Protein: CASSREGLWTEAFF.

V gene TRBV3-1 combines with J gene TRBJ1-1; D remains unclear. The germline CDR1 and CDR2 sequences are LGHDT and YNNKEL (reference sequence). Trimming stripped 5 bases from V and 5 bases from J, with 15 bases between. This CDR3 spans 14 amino acids. This CDR3 reads CASSFQDMGTEAFF. CDR3 nucleotide sequence: TGTGCCAGCAGCTTCCAGGATATGGGAACTGAAGCTTTCTTT. Using reference TRBV3-1 and TRBJ1-1 for the parts outside the CDR3, the full variable domain is DTAVSQTPKYLVTQMGNDKSIKCEQNLGHDTMYWYKQDSKKFLKIMFSYNNKELIINETVPNRFSPKSPDKAHLNLHINSLELGDSAVYFCASSFQDMGTEAFFGQGTRLTVV.

This clonotype was seen more than once but under ten times. The chain is built from TRBV7-8 and TRBJ2-5, with D possibly TRBD2 on 5 matching bases. Germline V CDR1 and CDR2: SGHVS, FQNEAQ. The germline V and J ends were trimmed by 4 bases and 3 bases, with 21 bases remaining between them. The CDR3 extends over 17 amino acids. CDR3 bases: TGTGCCAGCAGCTCGGCCCCCCACTCGGGATCCAAAGAGACCCAGTACTTC. Amino acid sequence: CASSSAPHSGSKETQYF.

This clonotype was counted at least ten times. CDR3 DNA: TGTGCCAGCAGCCACCTCCTTGGGGGTACCTACGAGCAGTACTTC. It is translated as CASSHLLGGTYEQYF. The chain employs TRBV14 and TRBJ2-7, with D possibly called TRBD1 or TRBD2 (5 bases each). The CDR3 covers 15 residues. With 3 bases removed from V and 2 bases from J, the gap between germline ends came to 14 bases. From germline, CDR1 is SGHDN and CDR2 FVKESK.